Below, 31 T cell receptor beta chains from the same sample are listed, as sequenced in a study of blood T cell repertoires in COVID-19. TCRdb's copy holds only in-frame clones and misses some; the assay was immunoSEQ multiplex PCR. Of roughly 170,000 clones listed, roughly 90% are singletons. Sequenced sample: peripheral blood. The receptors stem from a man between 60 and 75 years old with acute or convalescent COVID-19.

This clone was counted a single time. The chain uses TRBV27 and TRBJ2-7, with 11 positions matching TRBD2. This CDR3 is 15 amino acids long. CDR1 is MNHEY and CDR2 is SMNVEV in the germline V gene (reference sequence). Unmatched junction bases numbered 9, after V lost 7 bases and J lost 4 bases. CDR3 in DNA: TGTGCCAGCACCTCGACTAGCGGGGCTATTTACGAGCAGTACTTC. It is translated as CASTSTSGAIYEQYF.

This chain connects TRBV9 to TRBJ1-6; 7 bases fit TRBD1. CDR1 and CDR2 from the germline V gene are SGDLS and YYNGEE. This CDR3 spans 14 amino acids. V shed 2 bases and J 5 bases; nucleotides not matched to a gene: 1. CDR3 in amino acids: CASSVGQDNSPLHF. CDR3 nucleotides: TGTGCCAGCAGCGTTGGACAGGATAATTCACCCCTCCACTTT.

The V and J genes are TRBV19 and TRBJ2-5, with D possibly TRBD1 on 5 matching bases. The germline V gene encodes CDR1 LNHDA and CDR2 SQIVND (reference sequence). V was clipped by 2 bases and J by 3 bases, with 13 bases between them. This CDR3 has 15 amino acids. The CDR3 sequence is CASSISGRVEETQYF. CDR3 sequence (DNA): TGTGCCAGTAGTATATCCGGCAGGGTGGAAGAGACCCAGTACTTC.

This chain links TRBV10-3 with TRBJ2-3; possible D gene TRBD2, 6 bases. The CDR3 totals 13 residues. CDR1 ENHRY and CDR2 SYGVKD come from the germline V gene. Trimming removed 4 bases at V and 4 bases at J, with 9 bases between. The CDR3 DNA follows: TGTGCCATCAGTGGCAGGGAGGCAGATACGCAGTATTTT. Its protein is CAISGREADTQYF.

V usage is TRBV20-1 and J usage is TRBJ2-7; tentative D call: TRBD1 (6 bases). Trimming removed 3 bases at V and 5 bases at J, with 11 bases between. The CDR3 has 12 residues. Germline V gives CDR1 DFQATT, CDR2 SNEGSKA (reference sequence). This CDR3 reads CSASGTSNEQYV. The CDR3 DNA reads TGCAGTGCTAGTGGGACATCTAACGAGCAGTACGTC.

The CDR3 DNA sequence: TGCGCCAGCAGCCAAGGCATGGGGACACCCTATGGCTACACCTTC. This gives the protein CASSQGMGTPYGYTF. V and J are TRBV4-1 and TRBJ1-2, with D tentatively TRBD1 (6 bases). The V and J ends lost 1 base and 4 bases respectively, with 13 bases between them. The germline V gene has CDR1 MGHRA and CDR2 YSYEKL. The CDR3 runs 15 residues.

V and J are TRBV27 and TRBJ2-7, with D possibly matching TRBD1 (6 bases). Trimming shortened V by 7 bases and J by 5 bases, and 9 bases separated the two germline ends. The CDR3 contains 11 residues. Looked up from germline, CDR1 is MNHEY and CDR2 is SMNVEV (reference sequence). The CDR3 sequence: CASKRGNEQYV. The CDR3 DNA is TGTGCCAGCAAAAGGGGGAACGAGCAGTACGTC.

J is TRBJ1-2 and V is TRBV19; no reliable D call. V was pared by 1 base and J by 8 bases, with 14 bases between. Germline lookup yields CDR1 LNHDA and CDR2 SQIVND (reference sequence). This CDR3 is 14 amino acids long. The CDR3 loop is CASSIAVGGTGYTF. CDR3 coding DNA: TGTGCCAGTAGTATAGCAGTGGGAGGTACCGGCTACACCTTC.

The CDR3 protein is CAWAGELGPDTQYF. DNA for the CDR3: TGTGCCTGGGCAGGGGAGTTGGGCCCAGATACGCAGTATTTT. The genes are TRBV30 and TRBJ2-3; TRBD1 might be the D (6 bases). CDR1 and CDR2 (germline): GTSNPN, SVGIG (reference sequence). The germline V and J ends were trimmed by 5 bases and 4 bases, with 16 bases remaining between them. This CDR3 is built from 14 residues. Based on the CDR3 plus reference TRBV30 and TRBJ2-3, the full variable domain is SQTIHQWPATLVQPVGSPLSLECTVEGTSNPNLYWYRQAAGRGLQLLFYSVGIGQISSEVPQNLSASRPQDRQFILSSKKLLLSDSGFYLCAWAGELGPDTQYFGPGTRLTVL.

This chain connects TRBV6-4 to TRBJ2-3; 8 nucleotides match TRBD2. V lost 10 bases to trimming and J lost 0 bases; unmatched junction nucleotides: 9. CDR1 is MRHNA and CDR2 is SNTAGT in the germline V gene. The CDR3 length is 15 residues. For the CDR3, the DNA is TGTGCCACCGGGCGGGGGGAATCTAGCACAGATACGCAGTATTTT. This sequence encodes CATGRGESSTDTQYF.

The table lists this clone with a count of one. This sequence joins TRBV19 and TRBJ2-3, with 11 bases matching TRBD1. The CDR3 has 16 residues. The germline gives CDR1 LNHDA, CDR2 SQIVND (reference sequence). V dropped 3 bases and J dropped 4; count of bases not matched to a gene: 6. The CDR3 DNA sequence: TGTGCCAGTAGTATGATGGGACAGGGGGTTTCAGATACGCAGTATTTT. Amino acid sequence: CASSMMGQGVSDTQYF.

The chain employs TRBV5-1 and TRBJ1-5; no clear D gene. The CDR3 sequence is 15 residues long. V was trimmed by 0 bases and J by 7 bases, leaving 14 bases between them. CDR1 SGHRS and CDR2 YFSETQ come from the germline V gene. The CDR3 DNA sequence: TGCGCCAGCAGCTTGGCCGGGCAGGAGGACCAGCCCCAGCATTTT. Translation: CASSLAGQEDQPQHF.

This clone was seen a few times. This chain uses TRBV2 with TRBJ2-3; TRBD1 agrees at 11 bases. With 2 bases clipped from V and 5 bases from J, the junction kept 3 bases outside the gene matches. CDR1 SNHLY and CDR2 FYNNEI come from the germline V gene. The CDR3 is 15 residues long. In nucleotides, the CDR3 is TGTGCCAGCAGTGAAAGGACAGGGGGCGGAGATACGCAGTATTTT. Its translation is CASSERTGGGDTQYF.

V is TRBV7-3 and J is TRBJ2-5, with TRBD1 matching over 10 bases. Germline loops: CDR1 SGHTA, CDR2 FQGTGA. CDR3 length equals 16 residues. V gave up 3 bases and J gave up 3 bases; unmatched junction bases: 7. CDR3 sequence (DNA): TGTGCCAGCAGCTTTGGTATCGGACAGGGGGAAGAGACCCAGTACTTC. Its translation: CASSFGIGQGEETQYF.

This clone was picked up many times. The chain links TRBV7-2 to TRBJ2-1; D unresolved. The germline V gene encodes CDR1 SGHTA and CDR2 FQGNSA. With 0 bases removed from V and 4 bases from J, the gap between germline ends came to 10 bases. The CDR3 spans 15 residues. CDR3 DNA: TGTGCCAGCAGCTTAGCAGTAGGAGCATACAATGAGCAGTTCTTC. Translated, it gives CASSLAVGAYNEQFF.

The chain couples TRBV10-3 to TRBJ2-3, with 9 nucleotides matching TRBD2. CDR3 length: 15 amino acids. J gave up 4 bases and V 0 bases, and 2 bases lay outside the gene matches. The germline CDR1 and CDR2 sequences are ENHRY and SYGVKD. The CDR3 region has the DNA TGTGCCATCAGTGAGTCGCGGGGGGGCTCAGATACGCAGTATTTT. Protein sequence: CAISESRGGSDTQYF.

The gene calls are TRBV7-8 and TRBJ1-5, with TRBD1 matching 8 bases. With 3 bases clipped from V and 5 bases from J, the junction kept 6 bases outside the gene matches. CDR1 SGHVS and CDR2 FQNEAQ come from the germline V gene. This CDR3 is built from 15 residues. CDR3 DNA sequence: TGTGCCAGCAGCTTCGCCGGGACAGGCCATCAGCCCCAGCATTTT. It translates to CASSFAGTGHQPQHF.

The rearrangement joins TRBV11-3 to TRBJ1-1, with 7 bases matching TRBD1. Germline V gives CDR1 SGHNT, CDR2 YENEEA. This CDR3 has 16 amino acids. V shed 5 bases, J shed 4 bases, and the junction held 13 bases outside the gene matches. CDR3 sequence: CASSRYRGARITEAFF. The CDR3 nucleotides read TGTGCCAGCAGCCGTTACAGGGGAGCTCGTATCACTGAAGCTTTCTTT.

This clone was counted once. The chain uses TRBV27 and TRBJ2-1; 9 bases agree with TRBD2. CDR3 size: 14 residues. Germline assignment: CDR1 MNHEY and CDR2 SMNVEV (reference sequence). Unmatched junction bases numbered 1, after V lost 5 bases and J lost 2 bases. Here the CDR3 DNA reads TGTGCCAGCAGTGCTAGCGGGGCCTACAATGAGCAGTTCTTC. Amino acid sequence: CASSASGAYNEQFF.

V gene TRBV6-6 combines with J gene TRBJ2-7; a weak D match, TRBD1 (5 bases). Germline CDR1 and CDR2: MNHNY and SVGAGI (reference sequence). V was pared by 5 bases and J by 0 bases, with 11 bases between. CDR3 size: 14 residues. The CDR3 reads CASSLTGSSYEQYF. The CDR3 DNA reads TGTGCCAGCAGTCTAACAGGAAGCTCCTACGAGCAGTACTTC.

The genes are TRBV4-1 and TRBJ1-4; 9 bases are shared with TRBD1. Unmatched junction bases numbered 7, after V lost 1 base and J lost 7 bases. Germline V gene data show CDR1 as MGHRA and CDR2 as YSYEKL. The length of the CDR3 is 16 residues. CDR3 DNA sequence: TGCGCCAGCAGCCAAGCCCCCGGGACAGGGATTGAAAAACTGTTTTTT. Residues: CASSQAPGTGIEKLFF.

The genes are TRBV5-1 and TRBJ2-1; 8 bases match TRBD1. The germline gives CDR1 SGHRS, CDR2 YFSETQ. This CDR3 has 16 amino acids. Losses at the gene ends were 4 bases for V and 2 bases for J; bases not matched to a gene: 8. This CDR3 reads CASSLDGQGPYNEQFF. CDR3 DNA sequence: TGCGCCAGCAGCCTAGATGGACAGGGACCCTACAATGAGCAGTTCTTC.

The CDR3 region is CASGWVGRNGEAFF. CDR3 sequence (DNA): TGTGCTAGTGGTTGGGTAGGGAGGAACGGTGAAGCTTTCTTT. The chain uses TRBV12-5 and TRBJ1-1; D is ambiguous. The V end was cut by 4 bases, the J end by 7 bases, with 16 bases between. Germline lookup yields CDR1 LGHNT and CDR2 FRNRAP. The CDR3 has 14 residues.

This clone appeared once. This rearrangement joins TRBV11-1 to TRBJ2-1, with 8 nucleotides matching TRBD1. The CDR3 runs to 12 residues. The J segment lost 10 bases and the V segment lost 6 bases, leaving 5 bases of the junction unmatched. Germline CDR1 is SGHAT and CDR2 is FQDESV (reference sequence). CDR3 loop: CASRTTGVEQFF. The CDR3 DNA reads TGTGCCAGCAGAACGACAGGGGTAGAGCAGTTCTTC.

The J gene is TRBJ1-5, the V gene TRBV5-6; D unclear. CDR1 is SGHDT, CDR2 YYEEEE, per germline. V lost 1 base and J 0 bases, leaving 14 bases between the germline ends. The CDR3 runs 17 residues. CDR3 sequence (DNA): TGTGCCAGCAGCTTGTATGGAAGAGACAATAGCAATCAGCCCCAGCATTTT. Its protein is CASSLYGRDNSNQPQHF.

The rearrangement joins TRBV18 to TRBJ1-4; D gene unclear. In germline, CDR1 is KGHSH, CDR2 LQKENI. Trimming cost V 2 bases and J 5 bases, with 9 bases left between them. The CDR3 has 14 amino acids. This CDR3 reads CASSPESMNEKLFF. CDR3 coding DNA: TGTGCCAGCTCACCAGAGAGTATGAATGAAAAACTGTTTTTT.

This CDR3 is CASSLAGLAGADTQYF. In nucleotides, the CDR3 is TGCGCCAGCAGCTTGGCGGGACTAGCGGGAGCAGATACGCAGTATTTT. The chain carries TRBV5-1 and TRBJ2-3; 14 positions match TRBD2. The CDR3 runs 16 residues. J lost 4 bases, V lost 0 bases, and 1 base had no gene match. The V gene's germline CDR1 is SGHRS and CDR2 YFSETQ. Variable domain in full (rest from reference TRBV5-1 and TRBJ2-3): KAGVTQTPRYLIKTRGQQVTLSCSPISGHRSVSWYQQTPGQGLQFLFEYFSETQRNKGNFPGRFSGRQFSNSRSEMNVSTLELGDSALYLCASSLAGLAGADTQYFGPGTRLTVL.

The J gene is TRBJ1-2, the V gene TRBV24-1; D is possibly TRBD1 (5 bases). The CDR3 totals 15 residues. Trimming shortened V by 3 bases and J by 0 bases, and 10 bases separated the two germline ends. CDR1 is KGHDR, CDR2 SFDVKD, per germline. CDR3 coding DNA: TGTGCCACCAGTGATCCTAGGGGTCCTAACTATGGCTACACCTTC. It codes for CATSDPRGPNYGYTF.

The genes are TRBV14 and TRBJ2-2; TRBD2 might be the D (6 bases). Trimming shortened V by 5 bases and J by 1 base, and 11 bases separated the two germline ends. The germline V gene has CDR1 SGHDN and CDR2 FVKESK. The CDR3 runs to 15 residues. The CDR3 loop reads CASSSRGLNTGELFF. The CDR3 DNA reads TGTGCCAGCAGCTCGCGGGGACTGAACACCGGGGAGCTGTTTTTT.

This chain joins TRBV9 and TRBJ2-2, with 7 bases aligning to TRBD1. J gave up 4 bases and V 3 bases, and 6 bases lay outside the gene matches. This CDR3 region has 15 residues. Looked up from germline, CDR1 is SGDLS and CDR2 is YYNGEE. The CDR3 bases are TGTGCCAGCAGCGAAGGGGGCGCGAGCACCGGGGAGCTGTTTTTT. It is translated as CASSEGGASTGELFF.

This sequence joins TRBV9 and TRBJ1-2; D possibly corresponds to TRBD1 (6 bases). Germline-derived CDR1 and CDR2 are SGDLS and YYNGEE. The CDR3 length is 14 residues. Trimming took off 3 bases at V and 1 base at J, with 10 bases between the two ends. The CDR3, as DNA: TGTGCCAGCAGCGGTACACAGGGTAACTATGGCTACACCTTC. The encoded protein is CASSGTQGNYGYTF.